The 14 T cell receptor beta chains listed next were all sequenced from one sample in a study of T cells in tumors after PD-1 blockade. Repertoires were generated with immunoSEQ multiplex PCR, while TCRdb's copy carries only in-frame clones and drops some. The data show tens of thousands of clones, around 80% seen once. The input for sequencing was PBMCs, taken before anti-PD-1 treatment. These receptors all come from a human donor with basal cell carcinoma.

This clone turned up a few times. One end of the junction varies from germline; a read error may be responsible. The V call is TRBV19, the J call TRBJ2-1; 9 nucleotides line up with TRBD2. Germline loops: CDR1 LNHDA, CDR2 SQIVND (reference sequence). This CDR3 is built from 15 residues. DNA of the CDR3: TGTGCCAGTAGCATAGCGGGAGCCGCCTACAATGAGCAGTTCTTC. It is translated as CASSIAGAAYNEQFF.

V usage is TRBV6-5 and J usage is TRBJ1-2; 7 bases align to TRBD1. The V gene's germline CDR1 is MNHEY and CDR2 SVGAGI. The CDR3 has 13 amino acids. V shed 10 bases and J 8 bases; nucleotides not matched to a gene: 13. The CDR3, as DNA: TGTGCCACTATGCCTCGACAGGGTTCCGGCTACACCTTC. Its translation is CATMPRQGSGYTF.

This chain uses TRBV10-3 with TRBJ1-1; D unclear. This CDR3 is built from 14 residues. The germline V gene encodes CDR1 ENHRY and CDR2 SYGVKD. V lost 2 bases and J 1 base, leaving 8 bases between the germline ends. The CDR3 reads CAISERAKNTEAFF. The CDR3 bases are TGTGCCATCAGTGAGAGGGCTAAGAACACTGAAGCTTTCTTT.

This sequence joins TRBV28 and TRBJ2-7; the match to TRBD2 covers 14 bases. This CDR3 contains 15 residues. The V segment lost 7 bases and the J segment 2 bases; nucleotides outside the gene matches: 4. The germline CDR1 and CDR2 sequences are MDHEN and SYDVKM. The CDR3 reads CASMLTSGGAYEQYF. CDR3 coding DNA: TGTGCCAGCATGTTGACTAGCGGGGGGGCCTACGAGCAGTACTTC.

This rearrangement joins TRBV13 to TRBJ2-3; D is uncertain. V was pared by 0 bases and J by 2 bases, with 6 bases between. CDR3 length equals 14 residues. Germline CDR1 reads PRHDT; CDR2 reads FYEKMQ (reference sequence). Written as DNA, the CDR3 is TGTGCCAGCAGCTTAGGGCCCTCCACAGATACGCAGTATTTT. Translating gives CASSLGPSTDTQYF.

The chain is built from TRBV5-1 and TRBJ1-5, with D perhaps matching TRBD1 (5 bases). The CDR3 covers 15 residues. Germline CDR1 SGHRS, CDR2 YFSETQ. The V gene lost 0 bases and the J gene lost 10 bases, with 17 bases spanning the gap. In DNA, the CDR3 is TGCGCCAGCAGCTTGGAATCCAGGGCCATCAGCCCCCAGCATTTT. Protein product: CASSLESRAISPQHF.

This clone was detected only a few times. The chain couples TRBV13 to TRBJ2-7, with 7 bases fitting TRBD1. Germline assignment: CDR1 PRHDT and CDR2 FYEKMQ (reference sequence). J was trimmed by 3 bases and V by 5 bases; bases with no gene match: 4. There are 13 residues in the CDR3. Here the CDR3 DNA reads TGTGCCAGCAGCACCGCAGGGGGCTACGAGCAGTACTTC. Its protein product is CASSTAGGYEQYF.

There are a few counts of this clone. This chain uses TRBV4-3 with TRBJ1-6; D may be TRBD1 (6 bases). V lost 0 bases to trimming and J lost 8 bases, with 11 bases between them. Germline V gene data show CDR1 as LGHNA and CDR2 as YSLEER. The CDR3 covers 15 residues. The CDR3 region is CASSQETGGHSPLHF. CDR3 nucleotides: TGCGCCAGCAGCCAAGAGACAGGCGGGCATTCACCCCTCCACTTT.

This chain uses TRBV7-2 with TRBJ2-7; 11 nucleotides agree with TRBD2. The V segment lost 1 base and the J segment 6 bases; nucleotides outside the gene matches: 5. Germline V gene data show CDR1 as SGHTA and CDR2 as FQGNSA. This CDR3 spans 15 amino acids. The CDR3 region is CASSLVLAGGREQYF. Here the CDR3 DNA reads TGTGCCAGCAGCTTAGTCTTAGCGGGAGGGCGCGAGCAGTACTTC.

V usage is TRBV28 and J usage is TRBJ2-4, with D unresolved. This CDR3 region has 14 residues. Germline loops: CDR1 MDHEN, CDR2 SYDVKM. Trimming left V 3 bases short and J 0 bases short, with 6 bases between. The CDR3 DNA reads TGTGCCAGCAGTTTGATTATAGCCAAAAACATTCAGTACTTC. It codes for CASSLIIAKNIQYF. Looking up the rest from reference TRBV28 and TRBJ2-4 gives the full variable domain: DVKVTQSSRYLVKRTGEKVFLECVQDMDHENMFWYRQDPGLGLRLIYFSYDVKMKEKGDIPEGYSVSREKKERFSLILESASTNQTSMYLCASSLIIAKNIQYFGAGTRLSVL.

The chain combines TRBV5-1 with TRBJ2-7; a possible D gene is TRBD2 (6 bases). The germline V gene encodes CDR1 SGHRS and CDR2 YFSETQ. V lost 4 bases, J lost 7 bases, and 21 bases lay in between. The CDR3 contains 15 residues. For the CDR3, the DNA is TGCGCCAGCAGCGGTATCCGGGACTCCCGAGGAGAGCAGTACTTC. This gives the protein CASSGIRDSRGEQYF. The full variable domain, rest sourced from reference TRBV5-1 and TRBJ2-7, is KAGVTQTPRYLIKTRGQQVTLSCSPISGHRSVSWYQQTPGQGLQFLFEYFSETQRNKGNFPGRFSGRQFSNSRSEMNVSTLELGDSALYLCASSGIRDSRGEQYFGPGTRLTVT.

In its sample, this clone was seen many times. The chain uses TRBV6-5 and TRBJ1-1; 9 bases agree with TRBD1. V was clipped by 5 bases and J by 5 bases; unmatched bases: 9. CDR1 MNHEY and CDR2 SVGAGI come from the germline V gene. The CDR3 sequence is 15 residues long. This chain's CDR3 is CASSLGQGFRTEAFF. CDR3 coding DNA: TGTGCCAGCAGTCTAGGACAGGGGTTTCGAACTGAAGCTTTCTTT.

The chain joins TRBV19 to TRBJ2-1; TRBD2 agrees at 8 bases. Germline V lookup: CDR1 LNHDA, CDR2 SQIVND (reference sequence). The CDR3 spans 16 residues. Trimming removed 6 bases from V and 1 base from J; junction bases left unmatched: 8. The CDR3 loop reads CASRRGAGVSYNEQFF. CDR3 nucleotide sequence: TGTGCCAGTAGAAGGGGAGCGGGGGTATCCTACAATGAGCAGTTCTTC.

The V gene is TRBV12-3 or TRBV12-4, the J gene TRBJ1-2; perhaps TRBD1 as D (5 bases). Trimming stripped 5 bases from V and 8 bases from J, with 12 bases between. The CDR3 runs 12 residues. CDR3 residues: CASSRRGMGYTF. The CDR3 DNA reads as TGTGCCAGCAGTAGGAGGGGAATGGGCTACACCTTC.